These 9 T cell receptor beta chains were sequenced from one sample in a study of cytomegalovirus exposure and HLA in healthy donors. The PCR was carried out with 60 Vbeta primers and 13 Jbeta primers. Produced via immunoSEQ multiplex PCR; TCRdb's table is partial and in-frame only. Of about 130,000 clones in the sample, 80% to 90% were seen once. The sample was PBMCs. The receptor set was obtained from a woman aged 40 to 49 in good health and CMV-seropositive.

This chain links TRBV10-1 with TRBJ1-1; possible D gene TRBD1, 5 bases. V was cut by 6 bases and J by 6 bases, with 11 bases left in between. Germline assignment: CDR1 WNHNN and CDR2 SYGVQD (reference sequence). The CDR3 extends over 12 amino acids. The CDR3 reads CASSREASEAFF. The CDR3 DNA is TGCGCCAGCAGCAGGGAGGCGTCTGAAGCTTTCTTT.

The CDR3 spells CASKTDRVFNEQFF. The CDR3 DNA is TGTGCCAGCAAAACGGACAGGGTATTCAATGAGCAGTTCTTC. The V gene is TRBV28, the J gene TRBJ2-1, with 8 bases aligning to TRBD1. J lost 6 bases, V lost 7 bases, and 8 bases had no gene match. The CDR3 runs to 14 residues. CDR1 is MDHEN, CDR2 SYDVKM, per germline.

The sample holds a few counts of this clone. The rearrangement uses TRBV5-5 and TRBJ2-5, with D possibly TRBD1 on 5 matching bases. With 2 bases removed from V and 4 bases from J, the gap between germline ends came to 12 bases. CDR3 size: 14 residues. Germline values: CDR1 SGHKS, CDR2 YYEKEE (reference sequence). The CDR3 region has the DNA TGTGCCAGCAGCTTCCAGGGTCGTCGAGAGACCCAGTACTTC. The encoded protein is CASSFQGRRETQYF.

DNA for the CDR3: TGTGCCAGCAGCTTAGTAACTGGAAACACCATATATTTT. The encoded protein is CASSLVTGNTIYF. This rearrangement joins TRBV7-9 to TRBJ1-3; D unclear. Germline V gene data show CDR1 as SEHNR and CDR2 as FQNEAQ (reference sequence). The V and J ends lost 1 base and 2 bases respectively, with 3 bases between them. The CDR3 length is 13 residues.

This clone was picked up a small number of times. V usage is TRBV18 and J usage is TRBJ1-3, with unresolved D. V lost 3 bases and J 8 bases, leaving 14 bases between the germline ends. The CDR3 sequence is 14 residues long. Per germline, CDR1 KGHSH and CDR2 LQKENI. The CDR3 nucleotides are TGTGCCAGCTCACCTGATACTTACCTTTACACCATATATTTT. Its translation is CASSPDTYLYTIYF.

CDR3 residues: CASSKEGFGAGVTNEQYF. DNA for the CDR3: TGTGCCAGCAGCAAAGAAGGCTTTGGAGCGGGAGTAACTAACGAGCAGTACTTC. V is TRBV21-1 and J is TRBJ2-7; TRBD2, the table's D call, lacks a check against the DNA. TRBV21-1 counts as a pseudogene. The CDR3 sequence is 18 residues long.

The chain uses TRBV11-3 and TRBJ2-7; tentatively, D is TRBD2 (6 bases). Germline lookup yields CDR1 SGHNT and CDR2 YENEEA. V was pared by 4 bases and J by 3 bases, with 19 bases between. CDR3 size: 16 residues. The chain's CDR3 is CASSSPGVGLFYEQYF. CDR3 in DNA: TGTGCCAGCAGCTCCCCGGGGGTGGGCCTCTTCTACGAGCAGTACTTC.

This clone was counted between two and nine times. V gene TRBV5-6 combines with J gene TRBJ2-7; TRBD1 matches at 8 bases. Germline assignment: CDR1 SGHDT and CDR2 YYEEEE. With 4 bases clipped from V and 5 bases from J, the junction kept 5 bases outside the gene matches. The CDR3 loop spans 13 amino acids. Here the CDR3 reads CASSRGQVHEQYF. CDR3 DNA sequence: TGTGCCAGCAGCCGGGGACAGGTCCACGAGCAGTACTTC.

V usage is TRBV28 and J usage is TRBJ1-2, with 7 bases matching TRBD1. J gave up 4 bases and V 5 bases, and 4 bases lay outside the gene matches. The CDR3 consists of 13 residues. The V gene's germline CDR1 is MDHEN and CDR2 SYDVKM. The CDR3 DNA reads as TGTGCCAGCAGTCGGGACAGAGTCTATGGCTACACCTTC. Translated: CASSRDRVYGYTF.